This TCR beta chain was retrieved from a study of T cell responses to AZD1222 COVID-19 vaccine. Study context: Both about-4-week and about-12-week second-dose recipients were combined.

V lost 4 bases to trimming and J lost 6 bases; unmatched junction nucleotides: 6. CDR1 and CDR2 (germline): SGDLS, YYNGEE. The CDR3 extends over 13 amino acids. Overall study findings and caveats: Donors in the cohort were predominantly white British and more often female, and clonal diversity was possibly underestimated. Researchers took repertoire samples only after the peak T cell response had come. Per reports, nearly half of all spike-specific TCRs target regions that are unmutated in variants.

The data were produced by immunoSEQ multiplex PCR, yet TCRdb's version contains in-frame clones alone and is incomplete. Of 130,000 to 150,000 clones listed, 93% are singletons. This clone was observed a single time. Its target is unknown. The V gene is TRBV9, the J gene TRBJ1-2; 7 positions match TRBD1. This TCR came from an adult in good health. Material: peripheral blood, obtained on day 0 of AZD1222 vaccination. CDR3 DNA sequence: TGTGCCAGCAGCCTAGGGGGCGCGGATGGCTACACCTTC. It encodes CASSLGGADGYTF.